This T cell receptor beta chain was found in a study of cytomegalovirus exposure and HLA in healthy donors. Findings of the study overall: As a later analysis showed, a missense DCLRE1C variant was linked to trimming of TCR beta V- and J-genes. The CMV antigen specificity of a few CMV-associated chains was confirmed through in vitro analysis.

CDR1 SGHRS and CDR2 YFSETQ come from the germline V gene. The V and J ends lost 0 bases and 4 bases respectively, with 10 bases between them. This CDR3 has 14 residues. Donors showed nominal health when sampled, although they likely had unrecorded immune exposures. Primers included in the PCR were 60 Vbeta and 13 Jbeta primers. Method: immunoSEQ multiplex PCR; TCRdb's copy keeps in-frame clones and lacks some. The repertoire includes 150,000 to 200,000 clones, 80% of them detected once, and under 2% sits in the top ten. Comment on this clone: Its specificity is unknown.

This clonotype was obtained from a woman aged 25 to 39 in good health and CMV-seronegative. The sequenced sample consisted of PBMCs. The rearrangement uses TRBV5-1 and TRBJ1-2; no clear D gene. The CDR3 here is CASSLGQWAYGYTF. The CDR3 DNA reads as TGCGCCAGCAGCTTGGGCCAGTGGGCCTATGGCTACACCTTC.